Listed below are T cell receptor beta chains from one sample, sequenced in a study of cytomegalovirus exposure and HLA in healthy donors. Profiling relied on immunoSEQ multiplex PCR, and the TCRdb table lists in-frame clones only, not all of them. The sample lists about 68,000 clones, roughly 77% seen once, with around 7% in the top ten. The sequenced sample consisted of PBMCs. These receptors were obtained from a human donor in good health. The CDR3 runs from the conserved cysteine through the conserved F or W. Fields, in order: CDR3 DNA, CDR3 protein, V gene, D gene, J gene, clone size. A D gene is named only where the DNA matches it firmly. For some rows the clone size is stated as once, few or many, or as a class when expanded; others skip it.

CDR3nt: TGCGCCAGCAGTGAGGGCAGGTCCGCGAACACCGGGGAGCTGTTTTTT
CDR3aa: CASSEGRSANTGELFF
v_gene: TRBV10-1
d_gene: -
j_gene: TRBJ2-2
abundance: -

CDR3nt: TGTGCCAGCAGCTTGTCTGCACAGGCCTATGGCTACACCTTC
CDR3aa: CASSLSAQAYGYTF
v_gene: TRBV11-1
d_gene: -
j_gene: TRBJ1-2
abundance: once

CDR3nt: TGTGCCAGCACGGCCGGGACAGGGACCCCCGAGCAGTACTTC
CDR3aa: CASTAGTGTPEQYF
v_gene: TRBV6-6
d_gene: TRBD1
j_gene: TRBJ2-7
abundance: -

CDR3nt: TGTGCCAGCAGCTTAGATGGGGACAGGGTATACGAGCAGTACTTC
CDR3aa: CASSLDGDRVYEQYF
v_gene: TRBV11-2
d_gene: TRBD1
j_gene: TRBJ2-7
abundance: few

CDR3nt: TGTGCCAGCGGGACTAGCGGTTCCTACGAGCAGTACTTC
CDR3aa: CASGTSGSYEQYF
v_gene: TRBV6-1
d_gene: TRBD2
j_gene: TRBJ2-7
abundance: -

CDR3nt: TGTGCCAGCAGCGGTAGCGGGGGCCCTTACACCGGGGAGCTGTTTTTT
CDR3aa: CASSGSGGPYTGELFF
v_gene: TRBV2
d_gene: TRBD2
j_gene: TRBJ2-2
abundance: -

CDR3nt: TGTGCCAGCACCCGGACAGGGGCCGTCTCCTACGAGCAGTACTTC
CDR3aa: CASTRTGAVSYEQYF
v_gene: TRBV6-1
d_gene: TRBD1
j_gene: TRBJ2-7
abundance: -

CDR3nt: TGTGCCAGCAGCCTTACCTCCACACTAGCGGGGAGCTACGAGCAGTACTTC
CDR3aa: CASSLTSTLAGSYEQYF
v_gene: TRBV7-2
d_gene: TRBD2
j_gene: TRBJ2-7
abundance: -

CDR3nt: TGTGCCAGCAGCGGAAGCAGGGTTTCCACCGGGGAGCTGTTTTTT
CDR3aa: CASSGSRVSTGELFF
v_gene: TRBV9
d_gene: -
j_gene: TRBJ2-2
abundance: -

CDR3nt: TGTGCCAGTGCTGTTGGGACAGGGGGCACTTACGAGCAGTACTTC
CDR3aa: CASAVGTGGTYEQYF
v_gene: TRBV6-5
d_gene: TRBD1
j_gene: TRBJ2-7
abundance: -

CDR3nt: TGTGCCAGCACCAAAGGGGCAGCGAACACTGAAGCTTTCTTT
CDR3aa: CASTKGAANTEAFF
v_gene: TRBV28
d_gene: -
j_gene: TRBJ1-1
abundance: -

CDR3nt: TGTGCCAGCAGTGGGGAGTGGAACCAGCCCCAGCATTTT
CDR3aa: CASSGEWNQPQHF
v_gene: TRBV6-1
d_gene: -
j_gene: TRBJ1-5
abundance: -

CDR3nt: TGCGCCAGCAGCTTGGTTATGGTCGGGGTGGAGAGAAAGACCCAGTACTTC
CDR3aa: CASSLVMVGVERKTQYF
v_gene: TRBV5-1
d_gene: -
j_gene: TRBJ2-5
abundance: -

CDR3nt: TGTGCCAGCAGTCCTAGGACAGAGTCCCAGCCCCAGCATTTT
CDR3aa: CASSPRTESQPQHF
v_gene: TRBV6-6
d_gene: -
j_gene: TRBJ1-5
abundance: -

CDR3nt: TGTGCCAGCAGAACGGGGACAGAAGGCTACGAGCAGTACTTC
CDR3aa: CASRTGTEGYEQYF
v_gene: TRBV28
d_gene: TRBD1
j_gene: TRBJ2-7
abundance: -

CDR3nt: TGTGCCAGCAGCTTGTCCCCCCTCCCAGATGAAAAACTGTTTTTT
CDR3aa: CASSLSPLPDEKLFF
v_gene: TRBV5-4
d_gene: -
j_gene: TRBJ1-4
abundance: -